The clone carrying this T cell receptor beta chain was seen only once. Looked up from germline, CDR1 is MDHEN and CDR2 is SYDVKM. V gave up 5 bases and J gave up 7 bases, with 12 bases separating them. This CDR3 comprises 13 residues. Using immunoSEQ multiplex PCR, the repertoire was profiled, and TCRdb retains in-frame clones only, with some absent. The top ten clones hold 4% to 4.5% of a sample with 140,000 or so clones, about 77% of them seen once. This specimen belongs to a study of blood T cell repertoires in COVID-19. Study overall: The samples span acute and convalescent COVID-19 from the United States, Italy and Spain.

The gene calls are TRBV28 and TRBJ2-1, with D hard to call. The sequence was collected from a man between 60 and 75 years old with acute or convalescent COVID-19. Sequenced: peripheral blood. For the CDR3, the DNA is TGTGCCAGCAGTACGGGTCTTAGAAATGAGCAGTTCTTC. Translation gives CASSTGLRNEQFF.